This TCR beta chain was identified in a study of blood T cell repertoires in COVID-19. Study information: The cDNA or gDNA used as material had been derived from T cells, B-cell-depleted T cells, or PBMCs.

The CDR3 has 16 residues. The V segment lost 4 bases and the J segment 6 bases; nucleotides outside the gene matches: 12. From germline, CDR1 is SGHRS and CDR2 YFSETQ. Assay: immunoSEQ multiplex PCR; the TCRdb copy retains only in-frame clones and omits some. The sample lists under 350,000 clones, just under 90% occurring once. Across under 25 US areas, participants ranged in age from 18 to 89 years. Sequenced input: PBMCs or T cells enriched from blood (not recorded which). V is TRBV5-1 and J is TRBJ2-1, with 8 bases fitting TRBD2. The source of this sequence is a woman in her sixties or seventies who had recovered from COVID-19. The CDR3 loop is CASSPQTGTRTNEQFF. For the CDR3, the DNA is TGCGCCAGCAGCCCACAAACCGGGACTAGAACCAATGAGCAGTTCTTC.